Listed here are 30 T cell receptor beta chains from one sample, sequenced in a study of cytomegalovirus exposure and HLA in healthy donors. With 60 Vbeta and 13 Jbeta primers, the PCR was carried out. Here immunoSEQ multiplex PCR was the method, and the copy in TCRdb shows in-frame clones only, minus some. The sample yields 170,000 or so clones, 70% to 85% seen once. Specimen: PBMCs. The receptors come from a woman under 40 in good health and CMV-seropositive.

This clone has more than one count but fewer than ten. V and J are TRBV25-1 and TRBJ1-3; D call uncertain. The CDR3 runs 13 residues. Trimming left V 6 bases short and J 0 bases short, with 6 bases between. CDR1 and CDR2 (germline): MGHDK, SYGVNS. The CDR3 is CASRYSSGNTIYF. The CDR3 DNA follows: TGTGCCAGCAGGTATAGCTCTGGAAACACCATATATTTT.

This clone has more than one count but fewer than ten. The rearrangement uses TRBV7-6 and TRBJ2-1, with 12 positions matching TRBD2. J was trimmed by 8 bases and V by 7 bases; bases with no gene match: 6. Germline V gene data show CDR1 as SGHVS and CDR2 as FNYEAQ. The CDR3 runs 14 residues. The CDR3 nucleotides are TGTGCCAGCAACCCTAGCGGGAGGGGGGATGAGCAGTTCTTC. Its protein product is CASNPSGRGDEQFF.

The chain carries TRBV10-1 and TRBJ2-4; 8 bases are a match to TRBD1. Trimming took 9 bases from V and 0 from J; bases not matched to a gene: 7. This CDR3 has 15 amino acids. Germline V CDR1 and CDR2: WNHNN, SYGVQD (reference sequence). CDR3 sequence (DNA): TGCGCCAGTTGGGACAGGAGCTTAGCCAAAAACATTCAGTACTTC. This sequence encodes CASWDRSLAKNIQYF.

V and J are TRBV28 and TRBJ1-1; no definite D call. V was cut by 6 bases and J by 4 bases, with 9 bases left in between. The CDR3 is 12 amino acids. In germline, CDR1 is MDHEN, CDR2 SYDVKM. CDR3 region: CASRVGGTEAFF. The CDR3 DNA reads TGTGCCAGCAGGGTGGGAGGCACTGAAGCTTTCTTT.

This chain links TRBV2 with TRBJ2-5; the match to TRBD2 covers 14 bases. The V and J ends lost 8 bases and 5 bases, in that order; junction bases with no gene match: 13. The CDR3 runs to 17 residues. Germline loops: CDR1 SNHLY, CDR2 FYNNEI. The CDR3 spells CASGRRGLAGVWETQYF. CDR3 nucleotide sequence: TGTGCCAGCGGGAGGCGGGGACTAGCGGGAGTGTGGGAGACCCAGTACTTC. Drawing the rest from reference TRBV2 and TRBJ2-5, the complete variable domain is EPEVTQTPSHQVTQMGQEVILRCVPISNHLYFYWYRQILGQKVEFLVSFYNNEISEKSEIFDDQFSVERPDGSNFTLKIRSTKLEDSAMYFCASGRRGLAGVWETQYFGPGTRLLVL.

This rearrangement joins TRBV7-2 to TRBJ2-7, with 11 bases that match TRBD2. Trimming took 8 bases from V and 1 from J; bases not matched to a gene: 7. This CDR3 contains 15 residues. The V gene's germline CDR1 is SGHTA and CDR2 FQGNSA. DNA for the CDR3: TGTGCCAGCGAAGGGACTAGCGGTTCGTCCTACGAGCAGTACTTC. Amino acid sequence: CASEGTSGSSYEQYF.

This clone was observed a handful of times. The V and J genes are TRBV2 and TRBJ2-2; weak D call: TRBD1 (6 bases). V was cut by 8 bases and J by 5 bases, with 15 bases left in between. Germline loops: CDR1 SNHLY, CDR2 FYNNEI. This CDR3 is 14 amino acids long. The CDR3 DNA sequence: TGTGCCAGCGCCGGACAGAAGAGTACCGGGGAGCTGTTTTTT. Protein sequence: CASAGQKSTGELFF. The whole variable domain, remainder taken from reference TRBV2 and TRBJ2-2, is EPEVTQTPSHQVTQMGQEVILRCVPISNHLYFYWYRQILGQKVEFLVSFYNNEISEKSEIFDDQFSVERPDGSNFTLKIRSTKLEDSAMYFCASAGQKSTGELFFGEGSRLTVL.

The V and J genes are TRBV14 and TRBJ2-2, with D perhaps matching TRBD1 (5 bases). Trimming shortened V by 5 bases and J by 2 bases, and 9 bases separated the two germline ends. Germline values: CDR1 SGHDN, CDR2 FVKESK. CDR3 length: 14 amino acids. The CDR3 loop reads CASSSGFNTGELFF. In DNA form, the CDR3 reads TGTGCCAGCAGCTCAGGGTTTAACACCGGGGAGCTGTTTTTT.

The chain is built from TRBV4-1 and TRBJ1-1, with D possibly TRBD1 on 5 matching bases. Trimming pared 1 base from V and 5 bases from J, leaving 11 bases between. The CDR3 loop spans 14 amino acids. The V gene's germline CDR1 is MGHRA and CDR2 YSYEKL. This CDR3 is CASSQGGGGTEAFF. DNA of the CDR3: TGCGCCAGCAGCCAAGGCGGGGGGGGGACTGAAGCTTTCTTT.

In DNA, the CDR3 is TGTGCCAGCAGCCAGAGGCTAGCGGGAGTAGTTGAGCAGTTCTTC. Amino acids: CASSQRLAGVVEQFF. V usage is TRBV14 and J usage is TRBJ2-1; 10 bases are shared with TRBD2. The CDR3 runs to 15 residues. CDR1 and CDR2 (germline): SGHDN, FVKESK. After removal of 3 bases from V and 9 bases from J, the junction contained 8 bases not matched to a gene.

In its sample, this clone was seen a few times. The chain couples TRBV4-1 to TRBJ2-3; D may be TRBD2 (6 bases). The CDR3 runs 15 residues. Between the trimmed V and J ends, which lost 1 base and 3 bases, there was a span of 11 bases. Germline CDR1 reads MGHRA; CDR2 reads YSYEKL. The CDR3 DNA follows: TGCGCCAGCAGCCAAGGGACTACCTTGACAGATACGCAGTATTTT. This encodes CASSQGTTLTDTQYF.

This chain connects TRBV5-1 to TRBJ2-1; weak D call: TRBD1 (6 bases). V lost 5 bases, J lost 7 bases, and 16 bases lay in between. Germline loops: CDR1 SGHRS, CDR2 YFSETQ. The CDR3 totals 14 residues. CDR3 amino acids: CASSPSGDGNEQFF. The CDR3 coding sequence is TGCGCCAGCAGTCCCTCAGGGGATGGGAATGAGCAGTTCTTC.

This sequence joins TRBV6-6 and TRBJ1-1; D gene uncertain. Germline CDR1 is MNHNY and CDR2 is SVGAGI (reference sequence). V gave up 6 bases and J gave up 0 bases, with 5 bases separating them. The CDR3 is 12 residues long. DNA for the CDR3: TGTGCCAGCAGACAGATGAACACTGAAGCTTTCTTT. Residues: CASRQMNTEAFF.

V is TRBV27 and J is TRBJ2-7, with 10 bases fitting TRBD2. The germline gives CDR1 MNHEY, CDR2 SMNVEV (reference sequence). There are 14 residues in the CDR3. V trimming: 4 bases; J trimming: 2 bases; junction bases outside the gene matches: 2. As DNA, the CDR3 is TGTGCCAGCAGTTGGCTAGCGGGGGCCTACGAGCAGTACTTC. Translation: CASSWLAGAYEQYF.

The rearrangement uses TRBV30 and TRBJ2-7, with D possibly being TRBD1 (5 bases). V was pared by 1 base and J by 12 bases, with 13 bases between. The germline V gene has CDR1 GTSNPN and CDR2 SVGIG (reference sequence). The CDR3 sequence is 11 residues long. CDR3 sequence: CAWSGDSSAYF. CDR3 coding DNA: TGTGCCTGGAGTGGAGACAGTTCGGCGTACTTC.

This clone has a handful of counts. This chain connects TRBV14 to TRBJ1-1; D is possibly TRBD1 (6 bases). This CDR3 comprises 13 residues. Trimming cost V 4 bases and J 5 bases, with 11 bases left between them. Germline loops: CDR1 SGHDN, CDR2 FVKESK. The CDR3 protein is CASSPGVLTEAFF. In DNA, the CDR3 is TGTGCCAGCAGCCCAGGGGTCCTGACTGAAGCTTTCTTT.

The chain is built from TRBV10-1 and TRBJ2-1; tentatively, D is TRBD2 (6 bases). The CDR3 runs to 15 residues. Germline V gene data show CDR1 as WNHNN and CDR2 as SYGVQD (reference sequence). Trimming removed 0 bases from V and 2 bases from J, with 8 bases in between. CDR3 nucleotide sequence: TGCGCCAGCAGTGAGTCCGGGGGAGCCTACAATGAGCAGTTCTTC. Its translation is CASSESGGAYNEQFF.

The chain joins TRBV11-3 to TRBJ2-1; TRBD2 agrees at 10 bases. From germline, CDR1 is SGHNT and CDR2 YENEEA. V gave up 5 bases and J gave up 9 bases; unmatched junction bases: 7. The CDR3 consists of 14 residues. This chain's CDR3 is CASSPGTSVSEQFF. CDR3 nucleotide sequence: TGTGCCAGCAGCCCCGGGACTAGCGTGAGTGAGCAGTTCTTC. Using reference TRBV11-3 and TRBJ2-1 for the parts outside the CDR3, the full variable domain is EAGVVQSPRYKIIEKKQPVAFWCNPISGHNTLYWYLQNLGQGPELLIRYENEEAVDDSQLPKDRFSAERLKGVDSTLKIQPAELGDSAVYLCASSPGTSVSEQFFGPGTRLTVL.

Concerning this clone itself: At one of its ends the junction is not consistent with the germline gene, which may arise from a read error. The same CDR3 arises from other DNA sequences in this sample as well. This chain joins TRBV28 and TRBJ2-7, with TRBD1 matching over 9 bases. Germline loops: CDR1 MDHEN, CDR2 SYDVKM. The CDR3 is 14 amino acids. CDR3 DNA sequence: TGTGCCAGCAGTTCCACCGGGACAGGGTCCGAGCAGTACTTT. As protein: CASSSTGTGSEQYF.

The rearrangement uses TRBV9 and TRBJ1-1; tentative D call: TRBD1 (5 bases). V was cut by 5 bases and J by 6 bases, with 11 bases left in between. The CDR3 is 12 residues long. Germline V gives CDR1 SGDLS, CDR2 YYNGEE. CDR3 residues: CASRDIGAEAFF. The CDR3 DNA sequence: TGTGCCAGCAGGGATATAGGGGCTGAAGCTTTCTTT.

The gene calls are TRBV7-9 and TRBJ2-3, with D possibly matching TRBD2 (5 bases). The CDR3 has 15 amino acids. Germline V gene data show CDR1 as SEHNR and CDR2 as FQNEAQ (reference sequence). Trimming removed 5 bases from V and 3 bases from J, with 15 bases in between. CDR3 sequence reads: CASSPPSPGTDTQYF. CDR3 nucleotides: TGTGCCAGCAGCCCACCTTCCCCGGGGACAGATACGCAGTATTTT.

This clone appeared a few times. This same CDR3 is encoded by further DNA sequences in the sample. V is TRBV19 and J is TRBJ2-3; possible D gene TRBD2, 5 bases. This CDR3 is 14 amino acids long. V was shortened by 3 bases and J by 1 base, with 8 bases between the two germline ends. Germline V gene data show CDR1 as LNHDA and CDR2 as SQIVND (reference sequence). CDR3 protein: CASSIGRGTDTQYF. Here the CDR3 DNA reads TGTGCCAGTAGTATTGGGCGGGGCACAGATACGCAGTATTTT.

The chain uses TRBV4-1 and TRBJ1-5; tentative D call: TRBD1 (5 bases). The CDR3 is 14 residues long. Trimming cost V 5 bases and J 2 bases, with 10 bases left between them. Looked up from germline, CDR1 is MGHRA and CDR2 is YSYEKL. The CDR3 nucleotides are TGCGCCAGCAGCAGAGACAGCCGCAATCAGCCCCAGCATTTT. Protein product: CASSRDSRNQPQHF.

This chain links TRBV6-5 with TRBJ2-7; 11 positions match TRBD1. The CDR3 has 14 amino acids. In germline, CDR1 is MNHEY, CDR2 SVGAGI. V dropped 0 bases and J dropped 6; count of bases not matched to a gene: 1. CDR3 nucleotides: TGTGCCAGCAGTTACTCGGGGACAGGGGGCGAGCAGTACTTC. Encoded protein: CASSYSGTGGEQYF.

The rearrangement joins TRBV28 to TRBJ2-5, with no clear D. The CDR3 is 15 amino acids. Looked up from germline, CDR1 is MDHEN and CDR2 is SYDVKM. Trimming shortened V by 3 bases and J by 0 bases, and 11 bases separated the two germline ends. The CDR3 nucleotides read TGTGCCAGCAGTTTCCCCACACCGTACCAAGAGACCCAGTACTTC. It codes for CASSFPTPYQETQYF.

The rearrangement joins TRBV7-8 to TRBJ1-2; TRBD1 matches 7 bases. The V gene's germline CDR1 is SGHVS and CDR2 FQNEAQ. The CDR3 covers 15 residues. The junction had 10 bases not matched to a gene; V was cut back by 5 bases and J by 4 bases. CDR3 amino acids: CASSLSTGLPYGYTF. The CDR3 coding sequence is TGTGCCAGCAGCCTATCGACAGGGTTACCCTATGGCTACACCTTC.

This clone was counted only a few times. The chain employs TRBV27 and TRBJ1-5, with 7 nucleotides matching TRBD1. There are 16 residues in the CDR3. Trimming cost V 6 bases and J 0 bases; bases outside gene matches: 8. The germline gives CDR1 MNHEY, CDR2 SMNVEV (reference sequence). The DNA of the CDR3 is TGTGCCAGCAGCGAAGGGACAGTTCTTAGCAATCAGCCCCAGCATTTT. This gives the protein CASSEGTVLSNQPQHF.

V usage is TRBV15 and J usage is TRBJ2-7; weak D call: TRBD1 (5 bases). This CDR3 has 17 residues. Trimming removed 0 bases from V and 1 base from J, with 16 bases in between. Germline-derived CDR1 and CDR2 are LNHNV and YYDKDF (reference sequence). CDR3 DNA: TGTGCCACCAGCAGAGATTCTTCTATGACAGAGTCCTACGAGCAGTACTTC. Residues: CATSRDSSMTESYEQYF.

This sequence joins TRBV4-2 and TRBJ2-3; 7 positions match TRBD2. J gave up 2 bases and V 2 bases, and 4 bases lay outside the gene matches. From germline, CDR1 is LGHNA and CDR2 YNFKEQ. The CDR3 sequence is 15 residues long. CDR3 loop: CASSQSGRTTDTQYF. The DNA of the CDR3 is TGTGCCAGCAGCCAATCCGGGAGGACCACAGATACGCAGTATTTT.

The chain links TRBV6-4 to TRBJ2-3; perhaps TRBD2 as D (5 bases). This CDR3 comprises 15 residues. With 0 bases removed from V and 3 bases from J, the gap between germline ends came to 10 bases. Per the germline V gene, CDR1 is MRHNA and CDR2 is SNTAGT. CDR3 protein: CASSDSGLMTDTQYF. CDR3 DNA sequence: TGTGCCAGCAGTGACTCTGGACTGATGACAGATACGCAGTATTTT.